This TCR beta chain was captured by sequencing in a study of T cell changes during pregnancy in multiple sclerosis. The repertoire was sequenced with immunoSEQ multiplex PCR; TCRdb's copy has only in-frame clones and lacks some. The table includes tens of thousands of clones, approximately 92% detected once. The CDR3 loop spans 13 amino acids. Trimming cost V 3 bases and J 3 bases; bases outside gene matches: 2. Germline lookup yields CDR1 SGHRS and CDR2 YFSETQ. The receptor was isolated from a female donor in good health, enrolled as a control in a pregnancy study. This sequence joins TRBV5-1 and TRBJ2-7; TRBD1 agrees at 8 bases. The sample in question was CD4+ T cells from peripheral blood mononuclear cells, obtained after pregnancy. The CDR3 protein is CASSWTGSYEQYF. As DNA, the CDR3 is TGCGCCAGCAGCTGGACAGGGAGCTACGAGCAGTACTTC. Drawing the rest from reference TRBV5-1 and TRBJ2-7, the complete variable domain is KAGVTQTPRYLIKTRGQQVTLSCSPISGHRSVSWYQQTPGQGLQFLFEYFSETQRNKGNFPGRFSGRQFSNSRSEMNVSTLELGDSALYLCASSWTGSYEQYFGPGTRLTVT.